The following is a TCR beta chain sequence with its context. Its specificity is not known. A much larger clone lies one base from this, so it may be a read error. The CDR3 loop spans 16 amino acids. Germline values: CDR1 MGHRA, CDR2 YSYEKL. This entry is derived from a study of molecular identifiers for immune sequencing clone quantification. Using a CD8+CD4-CCR7+CD45RA+ phenotype, naive CD8 T cells were sorted. Study-wide findings and caveats: Over 99% of CMV-specific effector molecules, but under 1% of naive ones, were in clones above 20 copies.

Methods described previously, with TCR primers listed, were used for bulk TCR libraries. TCRdb used MiXCR to reprocess the PCR reads, holding one entry per CDR3 protein. The sample includes about 630,000 distinct CDR3 sequences, approximately 24% of them seen just once. The chain is built from TRBV4-1 and TRBJ1-4, with 8 bases aligning to TRBD1. The receptor was derived from a human donor in good health. Some libraries in this study had Jurkat cell RNA spiked in. The sequencing sample was made of naive CD8+ T cells from blood, with Jurkat cell RNA spiked in. Subset meaning: FACS-sorted CD8+CD4-CCR7+CD45RA+ naive T cells. CDR3: CASSLLMTGENEKPFF. The CDR3 coding sequence is TGCGCCAGCAGCCTCCTGATGACAGGGGAAAATGAAAAACCGTTTTTT.